The 5 T cell receptor beta chains listed next were all sequenced from one sample in a study of shared clonotypes between healthy human individuals. Sequenced by immunoSEQ multiplex PCR; TCRdb stores in-frame clones only, minus some. The repertoire holds roughly 490,000 clones, with 79% as singletons. Sequenced input: PBMCs. Source of these receptors: a woman aged 40 to 49 in good health. Some clones in this sample may be carry-over from other donors' samples.

This chain uses TRBV5-4 with TRBJ2-1, with D perhaps given as TRBD1 or TRBD2 (5 bases each). Germline CDR1 is SGHNT and CDR2 is YYREEE (reference sequence). V was shortened by 0 bases and J by 9 bases, with 22 bases between the two germline ends. This CDR3 has 17 residues. CDR3 nucleotide sequence: TGTGCCAGCAGCTTGGCCCCAGGGAGTGAGGGTGGTGTTGAGCAGTTCTTC. Its protein is CASSLAPGSEGGVEQFF.

The V and J genes are TRBV7-8 and TRBJ2-5; no reliable D call. Germline lookup yields CDR1 SGHVS and CDR2 FQNEAQ. The length of the CDR3 is 15 residues. Between the trimmed V and J ends, which lost 2 bases and 2 bases, there was a span of 12 bases. In DNA form, the CDR3 reads TGTGCCAGCAGCTTATGGTTAGGAGCACAAGAGACCCAGTACTTC. This codes for CASSLWLGAQETQYF.

V is TRBV7-3 and J is TRBJ2-7; 7 bases are a match to TRBD2. The CDR3 contains 15 residues. V was clipped by 5 bases and J by 6 bases; unmatched bases: 13. Germline loops: CDR1 SGHTA, CDR2 FQGTGA. The CDR3: CASSPHLAAASEQYF. The DNA of the CDR3 is TGTGCCAGCAGCCCTCATCTAGCGGCGGCCTCCGAGCAGTACTTC.

This chain connects TRBV30 to TRBJ1-4, with D possibly being TRBD1 (6 bases). CDR1 is GTSNPN and CDR2 is SVGIG in the germline V gene (reference sequence). This CDR3 has 15 amino acids. V was trimmed by 0 bases and J by 6 bases, leaving 14 bases between them. The DNA of the CDR3 is TGTGCCTGGAGTGTAGACGGACAGCCTGATGAAAAACTGTTTTTT. It codes for CAWSVDGQPDEKLFF.

This clone was recorded only once. This chain connects TRBV7-6 to TRBJ2-2; D possibly matches TRBD1 or TRBD2 (5 bases each). Trimming removed 0 bases from V and 4 bases from J, with 15 bases in between. The CDR3 has 17 residues. Germline V lookup: CDR1 SGHVS, CDR2 FNYEAQ. The CDR3 reads CASSLAVSGRGTGELFF. The CDR3 DNA is TGTGCCAGCAGCTTAGCGGTGTCGGGACGGGGCACCGGGGAGCTGTTTTTT.